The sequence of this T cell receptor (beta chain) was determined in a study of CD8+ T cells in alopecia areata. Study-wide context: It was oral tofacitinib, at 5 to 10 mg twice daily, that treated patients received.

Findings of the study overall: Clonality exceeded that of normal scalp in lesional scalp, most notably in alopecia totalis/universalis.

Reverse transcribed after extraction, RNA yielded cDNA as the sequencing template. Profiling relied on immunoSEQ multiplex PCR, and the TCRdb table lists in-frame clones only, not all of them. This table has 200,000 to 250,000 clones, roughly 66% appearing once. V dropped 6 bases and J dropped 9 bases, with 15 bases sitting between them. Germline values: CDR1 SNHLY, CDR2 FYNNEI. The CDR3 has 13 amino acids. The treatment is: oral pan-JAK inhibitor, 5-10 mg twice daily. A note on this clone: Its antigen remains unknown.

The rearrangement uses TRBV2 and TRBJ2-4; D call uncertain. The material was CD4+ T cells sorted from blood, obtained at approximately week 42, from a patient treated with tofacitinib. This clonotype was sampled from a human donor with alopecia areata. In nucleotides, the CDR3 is TGTGCCAGCAGCGAACGAGTCCCGGGCATTCAGTACTTC. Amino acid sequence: CASSERVPGIQYF.